This T cell receptor (beta chain) was observed in a study of technical replicates of blood from a handful of donors. Turning to this clone: Its ends do not fully match the called genes, so a read error is possible. The same CDR3 arises from other DNA sequences in this sample as well.

Using immunoSEQ multiplex PCR, the repertoire was profiled, and TCRdb retains in-frame clones only, with some absent. Among tens of thousands of clones listed, roughly 92% were seen once. Germline V gene sequence: CDR1 LGHNA, CDR2 YSLEER. CDR3 length equals 14 residues. The source material was T cells isolated from PBMCs. The receptor comes from a human donor in good health. The chain employs TRBV4-3 and TRBJ1-5; D ambiguous. CDR3 protein: CASSQGRGNQPQHF. Written as DNA, the CDR3 is TGCGCCAGTAGCCAAGGGAGGGGCAATCAGCCCCAGCATTTT.